Shown below are 4 T cell receptor beta chains from a single sample sequenced in a study of blood T cell repertoires in COVID-19. Some clones are missing from TCRdb's copy, which holds only in-frame ones; the method was immunoSEQ multiplex PCR. The sample holds roughly 520,000 clones; around 87% are singletons and the top ten take 1.8%. The specimen was PBMCs or T cells enriched from blood (not recorded which). The source of these receptors is a woman aged 40 to 55 who had recovered from COVID-19.

The chain recombines TRBV19 with TRBJ2-5; D uncertain. The germline V gene has CDR1 LNHDA and CDR2 SQIVND (reference sequence). Trimming took 1 base from V and 2 from J, leaving 11 bases between them. CDR3 size: 15 residues. Here the CDR3 DNA reads TGTGCCAGTAGTATAGGAAAACAGATACAAGAGACCCAGTACTTC. Amino acid sequence: CASSIGKQIQETQYF.

This sequence joins TRBV2 and TRBJ1-1; perhaps TRBD1 as D (6 bases). The CDR3 runs 14 residues. Trimming removed 4 bases from V and 1 base from J, with 10 bases in between. Per germline, CDR1 SNHLY and CDR2 FYNNEI. CDR3 coding DNA: TGTGCCAGCAGTGCTGGGACACCGAACACTGAAGCTTTCTTT. This codes for CASSAGTPNTEAFF. The variable domain in full, completed from reference TRBV2 and TRBJ1-1, reads EPEVTQTPSHQVTQMGQEVILRCVPISNHLYFYWYRQILGQKVEFLVSFYNNEISEKSEIFDDQFSVERPDGSNFTLKIRSTKLEDSAMYFCASSAGTPNTEAFFGQGTRLTVV.

The genes are TRBV5-4 and TRBJ2-2; a weak D match, TRBD2 (5 bases). V lost 3 bases to trimming and J lost 7 bases, with 13 bases between them. Germline V lookup: CDR1 SGHNT, CDR2 YYREEE (reference sequence). CDR3 length: 14 residues. Here the CDR3 reads CASSSKGEGGELFF. Here the CDR3 DNA reads TGTGCCAGCAGCTCAAAGGGAGAGGGCGGGGAGCTGTTTTTT.

The chain combines TRBV7-2 with TRBJ1-5; D gene ambiguous. CDR1 and CDR2 from the germline V gene are SGHTA and FQGNSA. V shed 1 base and J shed 8 bases, with 12 bases lying between them. CDR3 length: 14 amino acids. The CDR3 sequence is CASSLEPGGKPQHF. The CDR3 nucleotides read TGTGCCAGCAGCTTAGAGCCGGGAGGGAAGCCCCAGCATTTT.